This record concerns one TCR beta chain sequence. The antigen is unknown. The data are from a study of blood T cells in healthy people across ages. Study in general: With template switching, about one barcoded beta molecule was captured per two T cells. Overall study results and limits: As age increased, TCR beta diversity per million T cells fell in a roughly linear fashion.

CDR1 and CDR2 from the germline V gene are SGHDN and FVKESK. There are 15 residues in the CDR3. Trimming stripped 0 bases from V and 2 bases from J, with 9 bases between. It was with a sample-barcoded 5' primer and a J-beta primer mix that a second PCR of roughly 6 to 12 cycles was run. TCRdb re-called the 5' RACE reads through MiXCR, storing one row per CDR3 protein. Altogether 800,000 or so distinct CDR3 sequences are present, 20% to 25% being singletons, with the ten largest covering approximately 4%. The same data also went into a second study, on T cells of mothers and their children. That report adds: All donors were healthy and Caucasian; they were three mothers and their six children.

The TCR comes from a boy between 10 and 17 years old in good health. The sample was blood. The chain links TRBV14 to TRBJ2-3; D might be TRBD2 (5 bases). Here the CDR3 reads CASSQETIITDTQYF. The CDR3 coding sequence is TGTGCCAGCAGCCAAGAGACTATAATCACAGATACGCAGTATTTT.